The rows below give T cell receptor beta chains drawn from one sample of a study of cytomegalovirus exposure and HLA in healthy donors. Data came from immunoSEQ multiplex PCR; TCRdb stores just in-frame clones and leaves some out. In the table there are 330,000 or so clones, roughly 88% of which are singletons. The sample comprised PBMCs. The receptor set was obtained from a woman in her late teens or twenties in good health and CMV-seronegative. Both conserved end residues are part of each CDR3. D genes are given only for firm matches. Expanded clones are given a class, and other clones once, few, many or no size at all.

>TRBV5-4|TRBJ2-7|TRBD1|.
CASSQDRGRWNEQYF
TGTGCCAGCAGCCAGGACAGGGGGCGTTGGAACGAGCAGTACTTC
>TRBV28|TRBJ2-7|.|.
CASLPGGPIYEQYF
TGTGCCAGCCTCCCCGGAGGGCCTATCTACGAGCAGTACTTC
>TRBV27|TRBJ2-7|TRBD1|.
CASSLSQKGQVYEQYF
TGTGCCAGCAGTTTATCGCAAAAGGGACAGGTGTACGAGCAGTACTTC
>TRBV6-5|TRBJ1-2|TRBD1|.
CASSRDRGDYGYTF
TGTGCCAGCAGCCGGGACAGGGGAGACTATGGCTACACCTTC
>TRBV9|TRBJ2-5|TRBD2|.
CASSVAPSGSSAETQYF
TGTGCCAGCAGCGTAGCCCCTAGCGGGAGTTCGGCAGAGACCCAGTACTTC
>TRBV10-3|TRBJ2-7|TRBD1|.
CAISEGQGTYEQYF
TGTGCCATCAGTGAGGGACAGGGTACCTACGAGCAGTACTTC
>TRBV10-3|TRBJ2-1|.|.
CAISESGLGSYNEQFF
TGTGCCATCAGTGAGTCGGGGCTCGGCTCCTACAATGAGCAGTTCTTC
>TRBV27|TRBJ2-1|TRBD2|.
CASSRPGGYEQFF
TGTGCCAGCTCCAGGCCGGGAGGCTATGAGCAGTTCTTC
>TRBV4-2|TRBJ1-1|.|.
CASSKGRTEAFF
TGTGCCAGCAGCAAAGGGAGAACTGAAGCTTTCTTT
>TRBV9|TRBJ1-2|.|.
CASSVDLNYGYTF
TGTGCCAGCAGCGTAGACTTGAACTATGGCTACACCTTC
>TRBV9|TRBJ2-2|.|.
CASSLDSNTGELFF
TGTGCCAGCAGCCTCGACAGCAACACCGGGGAGCTGTTTTTT
>TRBV7-2|TRBJ1-2|.|.
CAADPGNNYGYTF
TGTGCGGCCGATCCAGGCAATAACTATGGCTACACCTTC
>TRBV11-2|TRBJ2-1|TRBD2|once
CASSPRTSGYNEQFF
TGTGCCAGCAGCCCCCGGACTAGCGGGTACAATGAGCAGTTCTTC
>TRBV6-5|TRBJ1-2|.|.
CASSYPRGAGRGYTF
TGTGCCAGCAGTTACCCCCGGGGGGCTGGTCGGGGCTACACCTTC
>TRBV4-3|TRBJ2-1|TRBD1|.
CASSQRTGASLTYNEQFF
TGCGCCAGCAGCCAGAGGACAGGGGCCTCCCTAACCTACAATGAGCAGTTCTTC
>TRBV7-8|TRBJ2-3|.|.
CASSLLARSGTDTQYF
TGTGCCAGCAGCTTGCTCGCGCGGTCCGGCACAGATACGCAGTATTTT
>TRBV28|TRBJ2-1|TRBD1|.
CASSADRAFDLEQFF
TGTGCCAGCAGTGCAGACAGGGCGTTTGATCTGGAGCAGTTCTTC
>TRBV28|TRBJ1-2|TRBD1|.
CASSRQGVYGYTF
TGTGCCAGCAGTCGACAGGGAGTCTATGGCTACACCTTC